What follows are 10 T cell receptor beta chains derived from one specimen sequenced in a study of T cell changes during pregnancy in multiple sclerosis. Sequencing was performed with immunoSEQ multiplex PCR; in TCRdb, only in-frame clones are kept and a portion is missing. The top ten hold approximately 1.5% of the sample, which has 55,000 to 70,000 clones, under 95% seen once. The material sequenced was peripheral blood, taken in the third trimester of pregnancy. The receptors shown here come from a female donor in good health, enrolled as a control in a pregnancy study.

V usage is TRBV13 and J usage is TRBJ1-2, with 10 bases identical to TRBD1. CDR1 is PRHDT, CDR2 FYEKMQ, per germline (reference sequence). The trim removed 0 bases at V and 5 bases at J, leaving 0 bases unmatched. The CDR3 runs 14 residues. CDR3 coding DNA: TGTGCCAGCAGCTTAGGGGGACAGGGGTATGGCTACACCTTC. Translation gives CASSLGGQGYGYTF. The variable domain in full, completed from reference TRBV13 and TRBJ1-2, reads AAGVIQSPRHLIKEKRETATLKCYPIPRHDTVYWYQQGPGQDPQFLISFYEKMQSDKGSIPDRFSAQQFSDYHSELNMSSLELGDSALYFCASSLGGQGYGYTFGSGTRLTVV.

This CDR3 is CASSLGGPYYEQYF. In DNA, the CDR3 is TGTGCCAGCAGCTTAGGTGGGCCCTACTACGAGCAGTACTTC. V and J are TRBV7-9 and TRBJ2-7; D is uncertain. V was pared by 1 base and J by 3 bases, with 10 bases between. The germline V gene encodes CDR1 SEHNR and CDR2 FQNEAQ (reference sequence). The CDR3 loop spans 14 amino acids.

This chain uses TRBV5-4 with TRBJ2-2, with TRBD2 matching 8 bases. The CDR3 is made up of 14 amino acids. CDR1 is SGHNT and CDR2 is YYREEE in the germline V gene (reference sequence). The V and J ends lost 5 bases and 6 bases, in that order; junction bases with no gene match: 6. CDR3 nucleotide sequence: TGTGCCAGCAGTACGGGGGGGCATGCCGGGGAGCTGTTTTTT. Translating gives CASSTGGHAGELFF.

The chain has TRBV5-1 and TRBJ2-2, with TRBD2 as a possible D gene (5 bases). The germline V gene encodes CDR1 SGHRS and CDR2 YFSETQ. This CDR3 has 16 residues. V lost 1 base and J lost 6, with 16 bases in between. The CDR3 DNA reads TGCGCCAGCAGCTTGACGGGCCTCGGAGGATCCGGGGAGCTGTTTTTT. Translated, it gives CASSLTGLGGSGELFF.

This clone was observed once. The chain carries TRBV9 and TRBJ2-6; a possible D gene is TRBD2 (7 bases). Trimming removed 0 bases at V and 3 bases at J, with 10 bases between. This CDR3 spans 16 amino acids. CDR1 is SGDLS, CDR2 YYNGEE, per germline. The chain's CDR3 is CASSVAGEGGANVLTF. CDR3 in DNA: TGTGCCAGCAGCGTAGCAGGGGAGGGTGGGGCCAACGTCCTGACTTTC.

The CDR3 DNA follows: TGTGCCTGGAGTGTAGGGGGCTTGGAGGACACCTTC. Amino acid sequence: CAWSVGGLEDTF. V and J are TRBV30 and TRBJ1-2; 7 bases map to TRBD1. Germline values: CDR1 GTSNPN, CDR2 SVGIG (reference sequence). The trim removed 0 bases at V and 12 bases at J, leaving 7 bases unmatched. This CDR3 has 12 amino acids.

The chain recombines TRBV11-2 with TRBJ2-5, with D possibly TRBD2 on 5 matching bases. CDR3 size: 13 residues. CDR1 SGHAT and CDR2 FQNNGV come from the germline V gene. The germline V and J ends were trimmed by 5 bases and 5 bases, with 12 bases remaining between them. This CDR3 reads CASSALWRETQYF. The CDR3 DNA reads as TGTGCCAGCAGCGCTCTCTGGAGGGAGACCCAGTACTTC.

The V call is TRBV28, the J call TRBJ2-1, with 10 bases fitting TRBD1. With V trimmed by 3 bases and J by 4 bases, 3 bases remained unmatched. Germline V CDR1 and CDR2: MDHEN, SYDVKM. This CDR3 is built from 15 residues. CDR3 sequence: CASSFSGQGYNEQFF. CDR3 DNA sequence: TGTGCCAGCAGTTTTTCGGGACAGGGGTACAATGAGCAGTTCTTC.

This chain joins TRBV23-1 and TRBJ1-2; D possibly corresponds to TRBD1 (5 bases). TRBV23-1 is reported as an ORF; its role is uncertain. V lost 4 bases, J lost 6 bases, and 24 bases lay in between. CDR3 size: 17 residues. The DNA of the CDR3 is TGCGCCAGCAGTCCTAAGCCCTGGACGGGGGGTAGGGATGGCTACACCTTC. Its protein product is CASSPKPWTGGRDGYTF.

V gene TRBV7-9 combines with J gene TRBJ2-1; 7 bases are shared with TRBD1. This CDR3 is built from 15 residues. Germline values: CDR1 SEHNR, CDR2 FQNEAQ (reference sequence). The J segment lost 3 bases and the V segment lost 5 bases, leaving 7 bases of the junction unmatched. DNA for the CDR3: TGTGCCAGCAGCCACCGGGACAGCCTCTACAATGAGCAGTTCTTC. Protein sequence: CASSHRDSLYNEQFF. The full variable domain, completed using reference TRBV7-9 and TRBJ2-1, is DTGVSQNPRHKITKRGQNVTFRCDPISEHNRLYWYRQTLGQGPEFLTYFQNEAQLEKSRLLSDRFSAERPKGSFSTLEIQRTEQGDSAMYLCASSHRDSLYNEQFFGPGTRLTVL.